This T cell receptor beta chain emerged from a study of T cell repertoires in breast cancer (dated by TCRdb to 2016 to 2018). A note on the overall study: Tumors, lymph nodes and peripheral blood lymphocytes from breast cancer patients were profiled in the study, along with peripheral blood from healthy control donors. Blood samples were separated by Ficoll, whereas tumor-free lymph nodes were processed without any enzymatic digestion. Sequencing yielded on average approximately 530,000 sequences per sample and approximately 10 reads per input cell. The majority of the 20 to 25 patient tumors analyzed for shared TCRs were ER+/PR+. After being minced and digested with Liberase and DNase, tumors and tumor-involved lymph nodes were passed through 70-um and 40-um filters. The controls were nine healthy donors whose age range was similar to that of the patients. Because breast cancer has a low mutational burden and rarely has common mutations, the study reasoned that TCRs shared between breast cancer patients would target shared antigens. General findings and caveats noted by the study authors: Discarding singleton TCRs and sampling only part of each tumor may have missed genuine antitumor clones. Sentinel lymph nodes involved by tumor shared about fourfold more TCRs with matched tumor repertoires than tumor-free nodes did (roughly 8% versus 2%). Shared TCRs were encoded by various nucleotide sequences, which suggests selection and expansion based on antigen. Emulsion RT-PCR was regarded as qualitative rather than quantitative, because clone recovery was skewed by transcript abundance and primer differences. Some 17 TCR pairs were shared across seven or more patient tumors and were rarely found in control blood, which suggests possible tumor specificity. Shared TCRs showed TRBV7 predominance, possibly reflecting tumor recognition or mispriming bias from eight TRBV7 primers.

With regard to this clonotype: Its antigen remains unidentified. It has no much larger one-base neighbor in the sample; base qualities were not kept.

The study used an expanded emulsion RT-PCR method with primers for all TCR V genes to analyze paired alpha-beta TCRs of CD8+ T cells. CD8+ T cells were isolated with a CD8 positive selection kit and were then incubated overnight in roughly 10 IU/mL IL-2 prior to emulsion RT-PCR. The CDR3 holds 16 amino acids from the cysteine to the phenylalanine. Just the 48-base CDR3 DNA is kept, in frame starting at base 1. CDR1 and CDR2 were assigned from the germline V gene as LGHNA and YNFKEQ. Cut back by 0 bases and 3 bases, the V and J ends lie 14 bases apart. The library relied on emulsion pairing. Unpaired genes were suppressed in a second nested PCR with blocking oligos, after which Illumina adaptors and barcodes were added in a third nested PCR. Each emulsion RT-PCR master mix held roughly 5,000-250,000 T cells and included C-region, Stepout and V-region primers. The emulsions were generated using the Micellula Emulsion and Purification Kit, and the RT-PCR was run with Qiagen OneStep RT-PCR reagents. Pooled libraries were sequenced on an Illumina MiSeq with paired-end 2 x 250 reads. On the study's bioinformatics: Read pairs were joined in Galaxy and clipped at the engineered overlap into separate alpha and beta files, and reads that were not clipped were discarded. To assign alpha-beta pairs, the researchers used CompleteTCR, a MiTCR-based pipeline that relies on an R script to link chains sharing read cluster identifiers. TCR sequences observed only once, about 1-3.3%, were removed as potential sequencing errors. The raw public reads went through TCRdb reprocessing: fastp at Q25, MiXCR clone calling, in-frame beta chains kept. Here each entry gathers all rows of one CDR3 protein and keeps the most common genes and DNA. What appears here as the V and J calls and clone size reflects TCRdb's work, not the paper's. The sample yields roughly 150 distinct CDR3 sequences; roughly 45% were counted once. The ten largest clones represent about 81% of the sample.

The receptor chain draws on TRBV4-2 and TRBJ1-1; a tentative D call is TRBD1 (5 bases match). This receptor was identified in a pool of human donors with breast cancer or a healthy control (not recorded which). Sequences were obtained from CD8+ T cells. In nucleotide form, the sequence is TGTGCCAGCAGCCAAGATACCTCGGCAGGGCACACTGAAGCTTTCTTT. Protein translation: CASSQDTSAGHTEAFF.